One sample yielded the 27 T cell receptor beta chains listed below, sequenced in a study of follicular helper T cells after annual influenza vaccination. Specified time point: 2014-2015 season, 7 days after vaccination. Produced via immunoSEQ multiplex PCR; TCRdb's table is partial and in-frame only. The top ten clones hold 0.34% of a sample with some 10,000 clones, about 80% of them seen once. The specimen was CXCR5- memory CD4+ T cells sorted from blood, collected 7 days after influenza vaccination. The receptors were gathered from an adult who received the influenza vaccine.

V gene TRBV7-2 combines with J gene TRBJ2-5; 12 bases line up with TRBD2. The V and J ends lost 8 bases and 8 bases, in that order; junction bases with no gene match: 6. The CDR3 runs 13 residues. Germline CDR1 is SGHTA and CDR2 is FQGNSA. The CDR3 spells CASGLAGGPTQYF. In nucleotides, the CDR3 is TGTGCCAGCGGCCTAGCGGGGGGGCCAACCCAGTACTTC.

This clone was seen only once. V gene TRBV6-1 combines with J gene TRBJ1-2; D is unclear. The length of the CDR3 is 15 residues. Trimming left V 1 base short and J 4 bases short, with 13 bases between. Germline CDR1 is MNHNS and CDR2 is SASEGT. The CDR3 loop is CASSEGSVRAYGYTF. CDR3 coding DNA: TGTGCCAGCAGTGAAGGAAGCGTCCGGGCCTATGGCTACACCTTC.

V gene TRBV10-3 combines with J gene TRBJ1-3, with D unclear. CDR1 and CDR2 from the germline V gene are ENHRY and SYGVKD. This CDR3 contains 16 residues. V was cut by 2 bases and J by 0 bases, with 11 bases left in between. The DNA of the CDR3 is TGTGCCATCAGTGAGAGAGGCCCGAGCTCTGGAAACACCATATATTTT. It translates to CAISERGPSSGNTIYF.

This rearrangement joins TRBV7-3 to TRBJ1-1; possible D gene TRBD1, 6 bases. V lost 3 bases, J lost 3 bases, and 11 bases lay in between. The CDR3 length is 14 residues. Germline V gene lookup returns CDR1 SGHTA and CDR2 FQGTGA. The DNA for the CDR3 is TGTGCCAGCAGCTTCAGGGGCAGGGACACTGAAGCTTTCTTT. This translates into CASSFRGRDTEAFF.

The rearrangement joins TRBV6-6 to TRBJ2-3; 11 bases match TRBD2. The CDR3 runs to 14 residues. V was clipped by 8 bases and J by 3 bases; unmatched bases: 4. Per the germline V gene, CDR1 is MNHNY and CDR2 is SVGAGI (reference sequence). The CDR3 sequence is CASGRLAGTDTQYF. CDR3 nucleotide sequence: TGTGCCAGCGGAAGACTAGCGGGGACAGATACGCAGTATTTT.

The chain employs TRBV18 and TRBJ2-3, with D tentatively TRBD1 or TRBD2 (5 bases each). This CDR3 contains 14 residues. CDR1 and CDR2 (germline): KGHSH, LQKENI. V lost 3 bases and J lost 11, with 18 bases in between. CDR3: CASSPSGDRWWQYF. For the CDR3, the DNA is TGTGCCAGCTCACCCAGTGGGGACCGGTGGTGGCAGTATTTT.

CDR3 amino acids: CASSPHFSGGGQNEQFF. CDR3 DNA: TGTGCCAGCAGCCCCCACTTTAGCGGGGGGGGGCAGAATGAGCAGTTCTTC. The chain couples TRBV7-3 to TRBJ2-1; the match to TRBD2 covers 11 bases. The CDR3 length is 17 residues. Germline V CDR1 and CDR2: SGHTA, FQGTGA. The V and J ends lost 5 bases and 7 bases, in that order; junction bases with no gene match: 13.

The gene calls are TRBV10-2 and TRBJ2-1; 9 bases match TRBD2. V trimming: 5 bases; J trimming: 0 bases; junction bases outside the gene matches: 2. This CDR3 spans 15 amino acids. In germline, CDR1 is WSHSY, CDR2 SAAADI. CDR3 region: CASSSSGGSYNEQFF. The DNA for the CDR3 is TGCGCCAGCAGTAGTAGCGGGGGCTCCTACAATGAGCAGTTCTTC.

The V call is TRBV7-8, the J call TRBJ2-3; TRBD2 agrees at 9 bases. This CDR3 contains 15 residues. Trimming at V came to 3 bases and at J to 3 bases, leaving 4 bases not matched to a gene. Germline V lookup: CDR1 SGHVS, CDR2 FQNEAQ. The CDR3 loop reads CASSFLAGRTDTQYF. CDR3 sequence (DNA): TGTGCCAGCAGCTTTCTAGCGGGGAGGACAGATACGCAGTATTTT.

CDR3 amino acids: CASSYLSGSTEAFF. CDR3 coding DNA: TGTGCCAGTAGTTATCTTTCGGGGTCCACTGAAGCTTTCTTT. J is TRBJ1-1 and V is TRBV19, with D hard to call. The CDR3 is made up of 14 amino acids. V was pared by 5 bases and J by 4 bases, with 14 bases between. Per germline, CDR1 LNHDA and CDR2 SQIVND (reference sequence).

This clone appeared once. The rearrangement joins TRBV7-9 to TRBJ2-7; perhaps TRBD2 as D (7 bases). Trimming pared 5 bases from V and 2 bases from J, leaving 16 bases between. Germline assignment: CDR1 SEHNR and CDR2 FQNEAQ (reference sequence). This CDR3 contains 15 residues. The CDR3 bases are TGTGCCAGCAGCCCCGTGGGGGGGCCCACCTACGAGCAGTACTTC. This gives the protein CASSPVGGPTYEQYF. The whole variable domain, remainder taken from reference TRBV7-9 and TRBJ2-7, is DTGVSQNPRHKITKRGQNVTFRCDPISEHNRLYWYRQTLGQGPEFLTYFQNEAQLEKSRLLSDRFSAERPKGSFSTLEIQRTEQGDSAMYLCASSPVGGPTYEQYFGPGTRLTVT.

This chain connects TRBV7-3 to TRBJ1-2, with D perhaps matching TRBD1 (5 bases). Germline loops: CDR1 SGHTA, CDR2 FQGTGA. The CDR3 runs 13 residues. Trimming left V 5 bases short and J 8 bases short, with 15 bases between. The CDR3 sequence is CASSAAQGGGYTF. The CDR3 DNA is TGTGCCAGCAGCGCGGCGCAGGGTGGGGGCTACACCTTC.

This chain joins TRBV6-1 and TRBJ2-3; D perhaps matches TRBD1 (7 bases). The length of the CDR3 is 14 residues. Germline CDR1 MNHNS, CDR2 SASEGT. V was trimmed by 8 bases and J by 0 bases, leaving 12 bases between them. The CDR3 nucleotides read TGTGCCAGCGCGACAGGGACTAGCACAGATACGCAGTATTTT. It yields the protein CASATGTSTDTQYF.

This clone was recorded a few times. The chain is built from TRBV7-6 and TRBJ2-7; D is possibly TRBD1 or TRBD2 (6 bases each). The CDR3 contains 16 residues. V was shortened by 5 bases and J by 4 bases, with 21 bases between the two germline ends. Per the germline V gene, CDR1 is SGHVS and CDR2 is FNYEAQ. The CDR3: CASSPLGGTNGYEQYF. CDR3 in DNA: TGTGCCAGCAGCCCCCTTGGAGGGACAAATGGGTACGAGCAGTACTTC. Combining the CDR3 with reference TRBV7-6 and TRBJ2-7 gives the whole variable domain GAGVSQSPRYKVTKRGQDVALRCDPISGHVSLYWYRQALGQGPEFLTYFNYEAQQDKSGLPNDRFSAERPEGSISTLTIQRTEQRDSAMYRCASSPLGGTNGYEQYFGPGTRLTVT.

The chain couples TRBV6-8 to TRBJ1-2, with D uncertain. The V gene's germline CDR1 is MNHGY and CDR2 SAAAGT. This CDR3 has 12 residues. With 6 bases removed from V and 8 bases from J, the gap between germline ends came to 13 bases. The DNA of the CDR3 is TGTGCCAGCAGCCCCTACCGGACGGGCTACACCTTC. Its protein is CASSPYRTGYTF.

The J gene is TRBJ2-5, the V gene TRBV4-2, with 8 bases fitting TRBD2. CDR3 length: 16 residues. CDR1 is LGHNA, CDR2 YNFKEQ, per germline. The ends lost 0 bases at V and 2 bases at J; junction bases unmatched: 5. DNA for the CDR3: TGTGCCAGCAGCCAAGAAAGACGGGGGGGACAAGAGACCCAGTACTTC. Its translation: CASSQERRGGQETQYF.

This chain joins TRBV4-3 and TRBJ2-7, with TRBD2 identical over 8 bases. The length of the CDR3 is 16 residues. Germline V lookup: CDR1 LGHNA, CDR2 YSLEER. The J segment lost 3 bases and the V segment lost 3 bases, leaving 10 bases of the junction unmatched. CDR3 sequence reads: CASSQEGAGGYYEQYF. The CDR3 DNA sequence: TGCGCCAGCAGCCAGGAAGGTGCGGGGGGTTACTACGAGCAGTACTTC.

V is TRBV4-2 and J is TRBJ1-2, with TRBD1 as a possible D gene (5 bases). Trimming took off 0 bases at V and 4 bases at J, with 12 bases between the two ends. The CDR3 consists of 15 residues. CDR1 is LGHNA, CDR2 YNFKEQ, per germline. As DNA, the CDR3 is TGTGCCAGCAGCCAAGAAGCAGGGCGTTCCTATGGCTACACCTTC. Protein: CASSQEAGRSYGYTF.

The count of this clone is one. The J gene is TRBJ1-4, the V gene TRBV7-9; no firm D call. In germline, CDR1 is SEHNR, CDR2 FQNEAQ (reference sequence). The CDR3 runs 16 residues. The V and J ends lost 1 base and 7 bases respectively, with 16 bases between them. Here the CDR3 DNA reads TGTGCCAGCAGCTTAGGGTACACCCCGGCGGGTGAAAAACTGTTTTTT. Its translation: CASSLGYTPAGEKLFF. Looking up the rest from reference TRBV7-9 and TRBJ1-4 gives the full variable domain: DTGVSQNPRHKITKRGQNVTFRCDPISEHNRLYWYRQTLGQGPEFLTYFQNEAQLEKSRLLSDRFSAERPKGSFSTLEIQRTEQGDSAMYLCASSLGYTPAGEKLFFGSGTQLSVL.

The J gene is TRBJ1-1, the V gene TRBV4-3; D uncertain. V lost 0 bases and J 9 bases, leaving 20 bases between the germline ends. Germline V lookup: CDR1 LGHNA, CDR2 YSLEER. The length of the CDR3 is 16 residues. The CDR3 DNA follows: TGCGCCAGCAGCCAAGATTGGGCCAGCCAAAGATCCCAAGCTTTCTTT. This sequence encodes CASSQDWASQRSQAFF.

The CDR3, as DNA: TGTGCCAGCTCACCAACGGGGACCGGGGAGCTGTTTTTT. Protein: CASSPTGTGELFF. This chain joins TRBV18 and TRBJ2-2; tentatively, D is TRBD2 (5 bases). Germline-derived CDR1 and CDR2 are KGHSH and LQKENI. V was shortened by 2 bases and J by 5 bases, with 6 bases between the two germline ends. The CDR3 is 13 residues long. The variable domain in full, with the rest retrieved from reference TRBV18 and TRBJ2-2, is NAGVMQNPRHLVRRRGQEARLRCSPMKGHSHVYWYRQLPEEGLKFMVYLQKENIIDESGMPKERFSAEFPKEGPSILRIQQVVRGDSAAYFCASSPTGTGELFFGEGSRLTVL.

This clone was seen a single time. This chain links TRBV5-1 with TRBJ2-3; 7 bases map to TRBD1. From germline, CDR1 is SGHRS and CDR2 YFSETQ. The CDR3 sequence is 15 residues long. J was trimmed by 1 base and V by 3 bases; bases with no gene match: 5. The CDR3 here is CASSSDRVGTDTQYF. Here the CDR3 DNA reads TGCGCCAGCAGCTCCGACAGGGTCGGCACAGATACGCAGTATTTT. Combining the CDR3 with reference TRBV5-1 and TRBJ2-3 gives the whole variable domain KAGVTQTPRYLIKTRGQQVTLSCSPISGHRSVSWYQQTPGQGLQFLFEYFSETQRNKGNFPGRFSGRQFSNSRSEMNVSTLELGDSALYLCASSSDRVGTDTQYFGPGTRLTVL.

The chain links TRBV27 to TRBJ2-7; D possibly corresponds to TRBD1 (5 bases). This CDR3 spans 15 amino acids. From germline, CDR1 is MNHEY and CDR2 SMNVEV (reference sequence). V dropped 4 bases and J dropped 4 bases, with 17 bases sitting between them. This CDR3 reads CASSSNLGPDYEQYF. CDR3 coding DNA: TGTGCCAGCAGTTCCAATTTGGGGCCCGATTACGAGCAGTACTTC.

The rearrangement links TRBV6-5 to TRBJ2-7; 8 nucleotides line up with TRBD1. The V and J ends lost 6 bases and 6 bases, in that order; junction bases with no gene match: 10. The CDR3 spans 14 residues. Germline V gives CDR1 MNHEY, CDR2 SVGAGI. Here the CDR3 reads CASSRILQGGEQYF. In DNA form, the CDR3 reads TGTGCCAGCAGCCGAATCTTACAGGGGGGCGAGCAGTACTTC.

This clone was recorded only once. J is TRBJ1-3 and V is TRBV7-9; D gene uncertain. V was cut by 1 base and J by 2 bases, with 6 bases left in between. Germline V gene data show CDR1 as SEHNR and CDR2 as FQNEAQ (reference sequence). The CDR3 is 14 residues long. As DNA, the CDR3 is TGTGCCAGCAGCTTAGACAGTACTGGAAACACCATATATTTT. Residues: CASSLDSTGNTIYF.

This clone was seen a handful of times. The CDR3 DNA sequence: TGTGCCAGCAGCCAGGGGCCAATAGGATACGGGCATTCACCCCTCCACTTT. Translating gives CASSQGPIGYGHSPLHF. The chain carries TRBV7-2 and TRBJ1-6; TRBD1 is a possible D gene (6 bases). CDR3 size: 17 residues. Germline CDR1 is SGHTA and CDR2 is FQGNSA. V was pared by 5 bases and J by 8 bases, with 22 bases between.

This clone was detected a few times. The V and J genes are TRBV19 and TRBJ1-6, with TRBD1 matching over 9 bases. The CDR3 has 16 amino acids. The trim removed 6 bases at V and 6 bases at J, leaving 9 bases unmatched. The germline V gene has CDR1 LNHDA and CDR2 SQIVND (reference sequence). This CDR3 is CASRPSDRGRNSPLHF. In DNA form, the CDR3 reads TGTGCCAGTAGACCCTCGGACAGGGGACGTAATTCACCCCTCCACTTT.